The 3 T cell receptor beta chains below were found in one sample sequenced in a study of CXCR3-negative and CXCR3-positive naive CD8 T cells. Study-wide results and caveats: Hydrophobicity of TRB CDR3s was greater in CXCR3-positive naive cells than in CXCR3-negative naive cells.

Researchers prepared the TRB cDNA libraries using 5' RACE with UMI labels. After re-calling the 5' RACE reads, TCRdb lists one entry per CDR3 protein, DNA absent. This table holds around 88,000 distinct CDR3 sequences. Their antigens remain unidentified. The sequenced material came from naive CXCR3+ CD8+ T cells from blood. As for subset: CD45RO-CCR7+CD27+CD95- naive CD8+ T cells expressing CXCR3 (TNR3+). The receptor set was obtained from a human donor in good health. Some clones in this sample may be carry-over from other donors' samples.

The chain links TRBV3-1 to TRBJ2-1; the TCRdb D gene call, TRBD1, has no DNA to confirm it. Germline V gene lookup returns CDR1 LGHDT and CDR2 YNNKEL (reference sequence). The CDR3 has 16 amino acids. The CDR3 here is CASSQYRGDLWNEQFF.

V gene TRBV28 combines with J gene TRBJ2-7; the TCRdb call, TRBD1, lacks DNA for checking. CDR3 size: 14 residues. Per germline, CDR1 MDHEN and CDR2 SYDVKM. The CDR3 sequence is CASSLRDGRSEQYF.

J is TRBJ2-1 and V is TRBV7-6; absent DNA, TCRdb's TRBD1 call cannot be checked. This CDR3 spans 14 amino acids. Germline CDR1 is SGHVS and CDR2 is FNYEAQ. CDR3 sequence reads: CASMPGTADNEQFF.